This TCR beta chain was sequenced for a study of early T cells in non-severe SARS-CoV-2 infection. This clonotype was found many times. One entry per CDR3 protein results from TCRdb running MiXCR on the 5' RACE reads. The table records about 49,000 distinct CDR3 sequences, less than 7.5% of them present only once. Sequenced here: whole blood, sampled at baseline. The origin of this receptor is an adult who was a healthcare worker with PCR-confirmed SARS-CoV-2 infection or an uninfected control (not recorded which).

CDR3 sequence: CASSYEADTQYF. The DNA of the CDR3 is TGTGCCAGCAGTTACGAGGCAGATACGCAGTATTTT. The rearrangement links TRBV6-2 or TRBV6-3 to TRBJ2-3, with D hard to call. The CDR3 length is 12 residues. CDR1 MNHEY and CDR2 SVGEGT come from the germline V gene. V was trimmed by 2 bases and J by 4 bases, leaving 4 bases between them.